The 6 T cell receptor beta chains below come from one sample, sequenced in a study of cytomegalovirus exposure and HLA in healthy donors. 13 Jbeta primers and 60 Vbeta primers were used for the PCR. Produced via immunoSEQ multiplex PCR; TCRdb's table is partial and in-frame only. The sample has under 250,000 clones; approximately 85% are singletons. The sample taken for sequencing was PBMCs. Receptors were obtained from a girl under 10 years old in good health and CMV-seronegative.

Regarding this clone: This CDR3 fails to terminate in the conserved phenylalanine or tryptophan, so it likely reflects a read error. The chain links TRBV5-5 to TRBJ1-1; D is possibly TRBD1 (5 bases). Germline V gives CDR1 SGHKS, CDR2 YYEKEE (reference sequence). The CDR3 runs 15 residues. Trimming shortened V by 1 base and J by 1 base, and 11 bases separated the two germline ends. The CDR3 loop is CASSLTGTGNTEAFL. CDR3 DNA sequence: TGTGCCAGCAGCTTGACAGGAACAGGGAACACTGAAGCTTTCCTT.

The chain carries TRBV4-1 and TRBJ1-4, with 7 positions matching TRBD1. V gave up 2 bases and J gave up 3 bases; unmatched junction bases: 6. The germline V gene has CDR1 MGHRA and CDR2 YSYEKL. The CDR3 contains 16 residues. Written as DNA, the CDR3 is TGCGCCAGCAGCCAATTTCCGGGACAGTCTAATGAAAAACTGTTTTTT. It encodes CASSQFPGQSNEKLFF.

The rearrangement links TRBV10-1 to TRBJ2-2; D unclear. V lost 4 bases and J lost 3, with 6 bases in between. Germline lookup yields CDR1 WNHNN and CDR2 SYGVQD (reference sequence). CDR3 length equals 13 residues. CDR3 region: CASSAVYTGELFF. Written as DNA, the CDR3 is TGCGCCAGCAGTGCCGTCTACACCGGGGAGCTGTTTTTT.

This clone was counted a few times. The CDR3 DNA is TGCGCCAGCAGCCAAGGGACTACCACAGATACGCAGTATTTT. It yields the protein CASSQGTTTDTQYF. This rearrangement joins TRBV4-1 to TRBJ2-3, with D possibly being TRBD2 (6 bases). Trimming stripped 1 base from V and 2 bases from J, with 7 bases between. CDR3 size: 14 residues. Germline lookup yields CDR1 MGHRA and CDR2 YSYEKL.

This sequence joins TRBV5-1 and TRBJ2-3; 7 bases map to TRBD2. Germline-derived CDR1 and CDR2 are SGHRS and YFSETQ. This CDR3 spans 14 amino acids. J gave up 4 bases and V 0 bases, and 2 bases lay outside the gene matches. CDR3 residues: CASSLAAGADTQYF. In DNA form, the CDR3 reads TGCGCCAGCAGCTTGGCGGCGGGAGCAGATACGCAGTATTTT.

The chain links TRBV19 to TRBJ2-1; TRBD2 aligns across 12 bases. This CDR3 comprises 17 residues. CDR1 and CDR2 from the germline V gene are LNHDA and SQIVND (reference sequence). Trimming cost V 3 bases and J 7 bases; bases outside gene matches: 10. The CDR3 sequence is CASSIPRTSGVPNEQFF. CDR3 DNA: TGTGCCAGTAGTATTCCCCGGACTAGCGGGGTTCCTAATGAGCAGTTCTTC.